The clone carrying this T cell receptor (beta chain) was counted only a few times. These data originate in a study of low-dose radiotherapy and immunotherapy resistance in tumors. Overall study: The regimen for patients comprised intravenous nivolumab 240 mg every two weeks plus intravenous ipilimumab 1 mg/kg every six weeks.

With TRAV- and TRBV-specific primers, first-strand cDNA was made, covering the alpha and beta chains. The PCR that amplified TCRs ran for 20 cycles, relying on a constant-region primer and a V-primer adapter. One entry per CDR3 protein, called by TCRdb with MiXCR from the reads. This table has some 13,000 distinct CDR3 sequences, roughly 60% appearing once. V lost 3 bases to trimming and J lost 0 bases; unmatched junction nucleotides: 13. The CDR3 is 20 amino acids. The chain recombines TRBV12-3 or TRBV12-4 with TRBJ2-6; 8 bases match TRBD1. This receptor was taken from a human donor with advanced metastatic prostate, ovarian, gallbladder or colorectal cancer (not recorded which). This table probably holds off-target reads from a library built for another chain. The CDR3 DNA sequence: TGTGCCAGCAGTTTCGTATATCCGGACAGGGTCGGCTCTGGGGCCAACGTCCTGACTTTC. Translation: CASSFVYPDRVGSGANVLTF.